This T cell receptor (beta chain) was profiled in a study of Graves' ophthalmopathy and Graves' hyperthyroidism. Study-wide results and limits: The model flagged ophthalmopathy progression at 55% to 71% sensitivity and 72% to 75% specificity. Clonotypes were expanded in thyroid at above 0.001 frequency, and most also appeared in blood.

As to this clonotype: Antigen unknown.

The authors amplified TCR beta CDR3 regions from RNA transcripts. The first-round RT-PCR employed HTBI primers together with the Qiagen OneStep RT-PCR kit. A multiplex PCR was then performed as the second round. MiXCR was run by TCRdb on the multiplex PCR reads, yielding one entry per CDR3 protein. In the table there are 620,000 or so distinct CDR3 sequences, 20% to 25% of which are singletons. The CDR3 has 14 residues. CDR1 and CDR2 (germline): MGHDK, SYGVNS. Trimming removed 3 bases at V and 3 bases at J, with 11 bases between. From fresh peripheral blood, around 10 ml in volume, the PBMCs were obtained.

This chain links TRBV25-1 with TRBJ1-1, with D maybe TRBD1 (5 bases). Sequenced input: peripheral blood. The TCR sequence derives from a woman aged 18-29 years with stable Graves' hyperthyroidism. Some clones in this sample may be carry-over from other donors' samples. CDR3 sequence reads: CASSDVGADTEAFF. The CDR3, as DNA: TGTGCCAGCAGTGACGTCGGGGCAGACACTGAAGCTTTCTTT.